The 17 T cell receptor beta chains reported below all come from one sample, sequenced in a study of T cells after yellow fever vaccination. A single record per CDR3 protein comes from TCRdb applying MiXCR to the 5' RACE reads. The data contain approximately 300,000 distinct CDR3 sequences, roughly a tenth of them singletons. Source: CD4+ T cells sorted from PBMCs, taken 45 days after the yellow fever booster vaccination. These receptors were collected from a young man who received the YFV17D yellow fever vaccine.

This clonotype has only a few counts. The gene calls are TRBV10-3 and TRBJ2-5, with D maybe TRBD2 (5 bases). Trimming took off 0 bases at V and 4 bases at J, with 12 bases between the two ends. The CDR3 runs 15 residues. The V gene's germline CDR1 is ENHRY and CDR2 SYGVKD. DNA of the CDR3: TGTGCCATCAGTGAGTCGAGGGCTAGGCGAGAGACCCAGTACTTC. Protein product: CAISESRARRETQYF.

This rearrangement joins TRBV29-1 to TRBJ2-1; a weak D match, TRBD2 (6 bases). Germline CDR1 is SQVTM and CDR2 is ANQGSEA. V gave up 4 bases and J gave up 5 bases, with 12 bases separating them. This CDR3 is built from 13 residues. The DNA for the CDR3 is TGCAGCGTTGGAGACGGAGGGGACAATGAGCAGTTCTTC. This translates into CSVGDGGDNEQFF.

This clonotype was recorded a few times. The V call is TRBV4-3, the J call TRBJ1-2; D perhaps matches TRBD1 (6 bases). Germline CDR1 reads LGHNA; CDR2 reads YSLEER. The CDR3 spans 14 residues. V lost 0 bases, J lost 8 bases, and 13 bases lay in between. CDR3 in amino acids: CASSQDVDRGGYTF. CDR3 bases: TGCGCCAGCAGCCAAGATGTGGACAGAGGGGGCTACACCTTC.

V gene TRBV6-1 combines with J gene TRBJ2-6; 14 bases are a match to TRBD2. Losses at the gene ends were 6 bases for V and 1 base for J; bases not matched to a gene: 11. Per germline, CDR1 MNHNS and CDR2 SASEGT. The CDR3 is 20 amino acids. CDR3 sequence: CASRDPSRLAGGSGANVLTF. CDR3 DNA sequence: TGTGCCAGCAGAGATCCTTCTCGACTAGCGGGGGGGTCTGGGGCCAACGTCCTGACTTTC.

The chain has TRBV6-5 and TRBJ2-3; no reliable D call. The V gene lost 0 bases and the J gene lost 8 bases, with 12 bases spanning the gap. Germline values: CDR1 MNHEY, CDR2 SVGAGI. The CDR3 has 14 residues. CDR3 sequence (DNA): TGTGCCAGCAGTTACTCGGGCGGAGCACCTACGCAGTATTTT. Translation: CASSYSGGAPTQYF.

This clonotype was observed at least ten times. The CDR3 nucleotides read TGTGCCAGCAGCCTGACAGGGGTCCGCGAGACCCAGTACTTC. This translates into CASSLTGVRETQYF. The genes are TRBV14 and TRBJ2-5; TRBD1 agrees at 8 bases. Germline values: CDR1 SGHDN, CDR2 FVKESK. This CDR3 has 14 amino acids. V gave up 4 bases and J gave up 5 bases; unmatched junction bases: 6.

This clonotype was seen more than once but under ten times. The V and J genes are TRBV5-1 and TRBJ2-1; D may be TRBD2 (6 bases). The V gene lost 4 bases and the J gene lost 0 bases, with 11 bases spanning the gap. The V gene's germline CDR1 is SGHRS and CDR2 YFSETQ. The CDR3 sequence is 15 residues long. The CDR3 protein is CASSPGLSSYNEQFF. DNA for the CDR3: TGCGCCAGCAGCCCGGGACTTAGCTCCTACAATGAGCAGTTCTTC.

This clonotype was recorded at least ten times. The chain employs TRBV18 and TRBJ1-2; 7 bases map to TRBD1. Germline CDR1 is KGHSH and CDR2 is LQKENI. The ends lost 8 bases at V and 7 bases at J; junction bases unmatched: 13. The CDR3 spans 14 residues. The CDR3 spells CASLGDSGPSGYTF. DNA for the CDR3: TGTGCCAGCCTTGGGGACAGCGGTCCCTCTGGCTACACCTTC.

This clonotype has a handful of counts. The rearrangement links TRBV6-5 to TRBJ2-7, with TRBD2 as a possible D gene (5 bases). The ends were cut back, 0 bases at V and 3 bases at J, with 9 bases in the middle. Germline CDR1 MNHEY, CDR2 SVGAGI. This CDR3 contains 14 residues. The CDR3 DNA reads TGTGCCAGCAGTTACTCCGGGGTAAGCTACGAGCAGTACTTC. Its protein is CASSYSGVSYEQYF.

The chain couples TRBV7-6 to TRBJ1-2; the D is unclear. V was shortened by 2 bases and J by 2 bases, with 9 bases between the two germline ends. The CDR3 contains 14 residues. The germline V gene encodes CDR1 SGHVS and CDR2 FNYEAQ. The CDR3 region has the DNA TGTGCCAGCAGCTTAACGAGAGGGAACTATGGCTACACCTTC. Amino acids: CASSLTRGNYGYTF.

The chain recombines TRBV7-9 with TRBJ1-2; D might be TRBD1 (5 bases). Germline-derived CDR1 and CDR2 are SEHNR and FQNEAQ (reference sequence). The V end was cut by 3 bases, the J end by 6 bases, with 14 bases between. The CDR3 has 14 amino acids. CDR3 in amino acids: CASSFRDRPHGYTF. The CDR3 DNA reads as TGTGCCAGCAGCTTTCGAGACAGACCCCATGGCTACACCTTC.

This chain links TRBV20-1 with TRBJ1-2; 11 bases align to TRBD1. Germline values: CDR1 DFQATT, CDR2 SNEGSKA (reference sequence). There are 17 residues in the CDR3. V shed 3 bases and J 1 base; nucleotides not matched to a gene: 10. The CDR3 spells CSARAGQGVVVNYGYTF. CDR3 DNA: TGCAGTGCTAGGGCGGGACAGGGGGTGGTCGTTAACTATGGCTACACCTTC.

This clonotype was observed many times. DNA of the CDR3: TGTGCCAGCAGTTACGGCCACCTAGGAAACACCATATATTTT. This encodes CASSYGHLGNTIYF. V and J are TRBV6-5 and TRBJ1-3, with D unresolved. The V and J ends lost 2 bases and 4 bases respectively, with 9 bases between them. Germline lookup yields CDR1 MNHEY and CDR2 SVGAGI. The CDR3 has 14 amino acids.

The rearrangement links TRBV6-5 to TRBJ2-1, with 8 bases aligning to TRBD2. V lost 0 bases, J lost 7 bases, and 8 bases stayed unmatched. This CDR3 is built from 16 residues. Germline V lookup: CDR1 MNHEY, CDR2 SVGAGI. CDR3 bases: TGTGCCAGCAGTTACTCGGGCGGGGGGTCCCGTAATGAGCAGTTCTTC. Translated, it gives CASSYSGGGSRNEQFF.

The V and J genes are TRBV6-1 and TRBJ2-2; D may correspond to TRBD1 or TRBD2 (7 bases each). V dropped 4 bases and J dropped 2 bases, with 14 bases sitting between them. This CDR3 contains 16 residues. CDR1 and CDR2 from the germline V gene are MNHNS and SASEGT. The CDR3 DNA follows: TGTGCCAGCAGTGGGGGGGGGACAGTCAACACCGGGGAGCTGTTTTTT. Protein: CASSGGGTVNTGELFF.

This clonotype has a handful of counts. The chain recombines TRBV5-1 with TRBJ2-5, with D possibly being TRBD1 or TRBD2 (5 bases each). The germline CDR1 and CDR2 sequences are SGHRS and YFSETQ. The CDR3 length is 13 residues. Trimming took 4 bases from V and 4 from J, leaving 11 bases between them. CDR3 region: CASSDQRGETQYF. The CDR3 DNA is TGCGCCAGCAGCGATCAGAGGGGAGAGACCCAGTACTTC.

The chain is built from TRBV5-1 and TRBJ2-3, with D possibly being TRBD2 (6 bases). V shed 0 bases and J shed 4 bases, with 15 bases lying between them. Germline V gene data show CDR1 as SGHRS and CDR2 as YFSETQ. There are 16 residues in the CDR3. This CDR3 reads CASSLGSSVAPDTQYF. The CDR3 nucleotides read TGCGCCAGCAGCTTGGGATCTAGCGTCGCCCCAGATACGCAGTATTTT. Variable domain in full (rest from reference TRBV5-1 and TRBJ2-3): KAGVTQTPRYLIKTRGQQVTLSCSPISGHRSVSWYQQTPGQGLQFLFEYFSETQRNKGNFPGRFSGRQFSNSRSEMNVSTLELGDSALYLCASSLGSSVAPDTQYFGPGTRLTVL.